The 2 T cell receptor beta chains listed next were all sequenced from one sample in a study of blood T cell repertoires in COVID-19. Assay: immunoSEQ multiplex PCR; the TCRdb copy retains only in-frame clones and omits some. The table has about 290,000 clones, about 85% seen once. The sequenced sample was peripheral blood. The receptor set was obtained from a woman between 50 and 59 years old with active or convalescent COVID-19.

The chain has TRBV5-1 and TRBJ2-1, with TRBD2 as a possible D gene (6 bases). Trimming stripped 3 bases from V and 10 bases from J, with 11 bases between. The CDR3 covers 12 residues. Germline V gene sequence: CDR1 SGHRS, CDR2 YFSETQ. The CDR3 DNA sequence: TGCGCCAGCAGCTCGGGGGTTGAAGAGCAGTTCTTC. Its protein product is CASSSGVEEQFF.

This rearrangement joins TRBV18 to TRBJ1-4, with TRBD1 identical over 9 bases. Germline V gene sequence: CDR1 KGHSH, CDR2 LQKENI. The CDR3 covers 17 residues. The V and J ends lost 3 bases and 8 bases, in that order; junction bases with no gene match: 13. CDR3 DNA sequence: TGTGCCAGCTCACCCCTTTCCCGGGACAGGGTCCCCGAAAAACTGTTTTTT. Its protein is CASSPLSRDRVPEKLFF.